The 4 T cell receptor beta chains below were found in one sample sequenced in a study of breast tumors, draining lymph nodes, adjacent tissues. TCRdb independently ran MiXCR on the multiplex PCR reads; one entry per CDR3 protein. The repertoire includes about 25,000 distinct CDR3 sequences, 23% of them detected once, and less than 15% sits in the top ten. The specimen sequenced was breast tumor tissue. The receptors stem from a female donor with breast cancer. Some clones in this sample may be carry-over from other donors' samples.

The chain recombines TRBV7-9 with TRBJ1-4; D is unclear. The CDR3 spans 15 residues. Looked up from germline, CDR1 is SEHNR and CDR2 is FQNEAQ (reference sequence). V was cut by 11 bases and J by 4 bases, with 20 bases left in between. The CDR3 DNA reads TGTGCCGGCAACACAAGTAGGGCGGGTAATGAAAAACTGTTTTTT. Protein sequence: CAGNTSRAGNEKLFF.

The chain joins TRBV6-1 to TRBJ2-1; no reliable D call. The germline CDR1 and CDR2 sequences are MNHNS and SASEGT. V gave up 8 bases and J gave up 1 base, with 21 bases separating them. The CDR3 totals 17 residues. CDR3 sequence reads: CASGVIDGVRSYNEQFF. Written as DNA, the CDR3 is TGTGCCAGCGGTGTTATAGACGGAGTTAGGTCCTACAATGAGCAGTTCTTC.

The V call is TRBV28, the J call TRBJ1-5, with D unclear. Germline-derived CDR1 and CDR2 are MDHEN and SYDVKM. V lost 6 bases, J lost 2 bases, and 11 bases lay in between. This CDR3 spans 14 amino acids. The CDR3 nucleotides are TGTGCCAGCAGCCGTGACGGACGCAATCAGCCCCAGCATTTT. Its protein is CASSRDGRNQPQHF.

This clonotype showed up many times. The chain is built from TRBV27 and TRBJ1-5; weak D call: TRBD1 (5 bases). This CDR3 comprises 16 residues. The ends were cut back, 0 bases at V and 2 bases at J, with 11 bases in the middle. Germline values: CDR1 MNHEY, CDR2 SMNVEV (reference sequence). This CDR3 is CASSLSMGLGNQPQHF. Written as DNA, the CDR3 is TGTGCCAGCAGTTTATCGATGGGGCTTGGCAATCAGCCCCAGCATTTT.